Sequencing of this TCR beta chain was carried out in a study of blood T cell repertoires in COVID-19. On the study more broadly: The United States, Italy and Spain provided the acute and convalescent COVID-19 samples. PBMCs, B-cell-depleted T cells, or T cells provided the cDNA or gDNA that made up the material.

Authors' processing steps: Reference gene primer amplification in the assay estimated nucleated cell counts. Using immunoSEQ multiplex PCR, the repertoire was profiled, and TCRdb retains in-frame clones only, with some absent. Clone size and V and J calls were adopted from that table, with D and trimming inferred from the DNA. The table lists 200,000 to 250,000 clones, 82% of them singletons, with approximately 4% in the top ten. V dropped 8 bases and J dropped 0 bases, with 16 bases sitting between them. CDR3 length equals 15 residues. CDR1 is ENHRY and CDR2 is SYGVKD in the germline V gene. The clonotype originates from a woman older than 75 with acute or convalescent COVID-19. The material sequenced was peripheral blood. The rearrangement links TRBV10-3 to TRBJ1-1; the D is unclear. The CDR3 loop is CAISDAGILNTEAFF. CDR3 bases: TGTGCCATCTCGGACGCCGGGATCCTGAACACTGAAGCTTTCTTT.